This TCR beta chain is from a study of patients and donors after allogeneic stem cell transplantation. The CDR3 is 14 residues long. Germline CDR1 is DFQATT and CDR2 is SNEGSKA (reference sequence). With 1 base removed from V and 0 bases from J, the gap between germline ends came to 9 bases. TCRdb analysed the RT-PCR reads with MiXCR anew, one entry per CDR3 protein. The profile shows about 410,000 distinct CDR3 sequences, roughly 17% of them singletons. This receptor was taken from a human donor who was either an allogeneic HSCT recipient or a stem cell or donor lymphocyte infusion donor (not recorded which). It is not recorded whose cells these are; they may come from a transplant donor. The chain couples TRBV20-1 to TRBJ1-1; the D is unclear. Sample: blood, either unsorted or a sorted T cell fraction (not recorded which). DNA for the CDR3: TGCAGTGCTAGAGGGACGCTTCTGAACACTGAAGCTTTCTTT. This gives the protein CSARGTLLNTEAFF.